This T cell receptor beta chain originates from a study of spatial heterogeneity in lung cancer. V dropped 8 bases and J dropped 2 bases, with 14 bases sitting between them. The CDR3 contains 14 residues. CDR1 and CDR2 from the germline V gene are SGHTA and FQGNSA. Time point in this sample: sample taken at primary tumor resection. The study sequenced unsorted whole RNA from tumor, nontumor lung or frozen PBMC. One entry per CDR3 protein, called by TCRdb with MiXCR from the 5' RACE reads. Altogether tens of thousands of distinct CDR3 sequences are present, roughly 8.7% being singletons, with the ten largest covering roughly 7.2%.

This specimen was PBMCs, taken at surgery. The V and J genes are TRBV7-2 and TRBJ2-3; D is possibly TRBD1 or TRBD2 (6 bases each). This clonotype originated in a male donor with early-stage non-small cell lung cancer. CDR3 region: CASSPGAATDTQYF. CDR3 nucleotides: TGTGCCAGCTCCCCGGGGGCAGCCACAGATACGCAGTATTTT. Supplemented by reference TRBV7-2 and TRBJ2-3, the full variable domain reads GAGVSQSPSNKVTEKGKDVELRCDPISGHTALYWYRQSLGQGLEFLIYFQGNSAPDKSGLPSDRFSAERTGGSVSTLTIQRTQQEDSAVYLCASSPGAATDTQYFGPGTRLTVL.